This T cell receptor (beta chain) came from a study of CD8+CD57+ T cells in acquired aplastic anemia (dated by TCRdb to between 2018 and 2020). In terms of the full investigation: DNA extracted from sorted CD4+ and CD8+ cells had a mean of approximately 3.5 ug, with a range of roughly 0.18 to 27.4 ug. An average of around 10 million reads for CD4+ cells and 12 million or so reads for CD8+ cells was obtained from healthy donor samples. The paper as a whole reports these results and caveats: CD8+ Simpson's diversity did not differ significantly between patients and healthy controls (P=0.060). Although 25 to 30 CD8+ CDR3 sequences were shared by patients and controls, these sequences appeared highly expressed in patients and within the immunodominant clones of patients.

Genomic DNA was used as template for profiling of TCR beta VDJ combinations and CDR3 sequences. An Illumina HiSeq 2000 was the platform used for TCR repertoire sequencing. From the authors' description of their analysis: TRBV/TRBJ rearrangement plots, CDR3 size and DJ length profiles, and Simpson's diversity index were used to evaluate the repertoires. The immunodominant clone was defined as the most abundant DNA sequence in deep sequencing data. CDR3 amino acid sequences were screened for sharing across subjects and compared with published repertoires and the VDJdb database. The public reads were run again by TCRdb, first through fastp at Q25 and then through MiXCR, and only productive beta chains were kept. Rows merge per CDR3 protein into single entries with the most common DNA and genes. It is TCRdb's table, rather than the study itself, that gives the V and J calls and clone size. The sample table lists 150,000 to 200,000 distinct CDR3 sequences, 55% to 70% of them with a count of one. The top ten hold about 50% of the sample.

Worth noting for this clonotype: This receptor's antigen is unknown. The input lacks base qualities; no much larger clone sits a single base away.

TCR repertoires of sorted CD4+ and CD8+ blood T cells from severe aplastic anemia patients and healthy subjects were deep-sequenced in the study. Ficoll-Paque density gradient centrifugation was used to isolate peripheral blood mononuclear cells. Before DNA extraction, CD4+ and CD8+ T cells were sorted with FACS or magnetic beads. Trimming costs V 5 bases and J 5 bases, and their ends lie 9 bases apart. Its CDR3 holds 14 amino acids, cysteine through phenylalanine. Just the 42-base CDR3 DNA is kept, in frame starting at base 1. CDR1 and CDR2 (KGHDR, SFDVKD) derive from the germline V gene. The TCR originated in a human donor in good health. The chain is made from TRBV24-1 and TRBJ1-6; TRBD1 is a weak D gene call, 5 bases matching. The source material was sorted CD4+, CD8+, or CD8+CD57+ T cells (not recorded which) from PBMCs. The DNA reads TGTGCCACCAGTGCGGGACGGGATAATTCACCCCTCCACTTT. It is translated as CATSAGRDNSPLHF.